A single sample is the source of the 32 T cell receptor beta chains below, sequenced in a study of a mutant IDH1 vaccine in newly diagnosed glioma. Only in-frame clones appear in the TCRdb table, and some are missing; sequencing was by immunoSEQ multiplex PCR. This sample has around 60,000 clones; roughly 80% occur once, and the top ten carry 5% to 6.5%. These receptors lack a known antigen. Time point of the sample: week 35, safety follow-up. What each vaccine dose contained was 300 ug of mutant IDH1 20-mer peptide, accompanied by topical imiquimod. Specimen: PBMCs, collected from a glioma patient whose treatment included an IDH1 peptide vaccine. These receptors originate from a middle-aged man with glioma.

CDR3 loop: CASSVGLAAYNEQFF. In DNA, the CDR3 is TGTGCCAGCAGCGTGGGACTAGCAGCCTACAATGAGCAGTTCTTC. The J gene is TRBJ2-1, the V gene TRBV9, with TRBD2 matching 9 bases. The CDR3 runs to 15 residues. From germline, CDR1 is SGDLS and CDR2 YYNGEE. The junction had 2 bases not matched to a gene; V was cut back by 2 bases and J by 2 bases.

The chain is built from TRBV19 and TRBJ2-7; D call uncertain. Trimming removed 1 base from V and 3 bases from J, with 7 bases in between. The germline CDR1 and CDR2 sequences are LNHDA and SQIVND (reference sequence). The CDR3 is made up of 13 amino acids. The CDR3 DNA sequence: TGTGCCAGTAGTATAGGGCGGTTCTACGAGCAGTACTTC. The encoded protein is CASSIGRFYEQYF.

The rearrangement links TRBV25-1 to TRBJ2-1; D is possibly TRBD2 (5 bases). This CDR3 spans 14 amino acids. Deletions cut 5 bases from V and 4 bases from J, with 12 bases between. Per the germline V gene, CDR1 is MGHDK and CDR2 is SYGVNS. Here the CDR3 DNA reads TGTGCCAGCAGTAATCGAGCGGAATACAATGAGCAGTTCTTC. Translated, it gives CASSNRAEYNEQFF.

This chain links TRBV9 with TRBJ2-3, with TRBD2 identical over 7 bases. This CDR3 comprises 15 residues. Trimming at V came to 0 bases and at J to 2 bases, leaving 3 bases not matched to a gene. Looked up from germline, CDR1 is SGDLS and CDR2 is YYNGEE. CDR3 sequence: CASSVGGTNTDTQYF. DNA for the CDR3: TGTGCCAGCAGCGTAGGTGGGACTAACACAGATACGCAGTATTTT.

V gene TRBV7-6 combines with J gene TRBJ2-1; D ambiguous. In germline, CDR1 is SGHVS, CDR2 FNYEAQ. V lost 6 bases and J 0 bases, leaving 12 bases between the germline ends. This CDR3 contains 15 residues. The CDR3 reads CASSSPSSSYNEQFF. The CDR3 DNA follows: TGTGCCAGCAGTAGCCCATCGAGCTCCTACAATGAGCAGTTCTTC.

The chain employs TRBV7-8 and TRBJ2-2; TRBD2 matches at 7 bases. V was clipped by 5 bases and J by 6 bases; unmatched bases: 6. This CDR3 spans 14 amino acids. Germline CDR1 is SGHVS and CDR2 is FQNEAQ. The CDR3 nucleotides read TGTGCCAGCAGCCCGACTAGCTTCTCCGGGGAGCTGTTTTTT. Its translation is CASSPTSFSGELFF.

This clone occurred a few times. The rearrangement joins TRBV6-4 to TRBJ1-2, with a weak D call TRBD1 (5 bases). V lost 3 bases to trimming and J lost 8 bases, with 22 bases between them. This CDR3 has 16 residues. Per the germline V gene, CDR1 is MRHNA and CDR2 is SNTAGT. CDR3 in amino acids: CASSDSFTGAPQGYTF. DNA for the CDR3: TGTGCCAGCAGTGATTCGTTTACCGGGGCACCTCAGGGCTACACCTTC.

This clone was counted only a few times. The V call is TRBV5-1, the J call TRBJ1-1; no clear D. This CDR3 spans 13 amino acids. Germline loops: CDR1 SGHRS, CDR2 YFSETQ. Trimming removed 0 bases from V and 1 base from J, with 4 bases in between. Here the CDR3 DNA reads TGCGCCAGCAGCTTGGGGGGGAACACTGAAGCTTTCTTT. This sequence encodes CASSLGGNTEAFF.

V is TRBV7-9 and J is TRBJ1-1, with 8 bases fitting TRBD1. Germline trimming cut 3 bases from V and 5 bases from J; bases unmatched to any gene: 5. CDR3 length: 14 residues. Per germline, CDR1 SEHNR and CDR2 FQNEAQ (reference sequence). CDR3 DNA sequence: TGTGCCAGCAGCTTCCGACAGGGGTTAACTGAAGCTTTCTTT. Its translation is CASSFRQGLTEAFF.

This clone was found a few times. CDR3 nucleotide sequence: TGTGCCAGCAGCCAATACACCCGTACTAGCGGGAGGGGGATCACAGATACGCAGTATTTT. Encoded protein: CASSQYTRTSGRGITDTQYF. The genes are TRBV13 and TRBJ2-3, with 13 nucleotides matching TRBD2. Trimming cost V 5 bases and J 2 bases; bases outside gene matches: 16. Germline V gene lookup returns CDR1 PRHDT and CDR2 FYEKMQ (reference sequence). CDR3 length: 20 residues.

This clone was seen only a few times. J is TRBJ1-2 and V is TRBV30, with 7 positions matching TRBD1. Losses at the gene ends were 7 bases for V and 5 bases for J; bases not matched to a gene: 7. Germline V gene sequence: CDR1 GTSNPN, CDR2 SVGIG (reference sequence). The CDR3 totals 12 residues. The DNA for the CDR3 is TGTGCCTCCAAGGGGGCGGGATATGGCTACACCTTC. It is translated as CASKGAGYGYTF.

The chain has TRBV21-1 and TRBJ2-5; TRBD1, the table's D call, lacks a check against the DNA. TRBV21-1 is tagged as a pseudogene. There are 14 residues in the CDR3. CDR3 residues: CASSKKGREETQYF. As DNA, the CDR3 is TGTGCCAGCAGCAAAAAGGGCAGGGAAGAGACCCAGTACTTC.

This chain joins TRBV15 and TRBJ1-1; D ambiguous. Germline V gives CDR1 LNHNV, CDR2 YYDKDF (reference sequence). V gave up 4 bases and J gave up 2 bases, with 17 bases separating them. CDR3 length equals 16 residues. The DNA of the CDR3 is TGTGCCACCAGCAAAGACCTCTCCCGATCCAACACTGAAGCTTTCTTT. It codes for CATSKDLSRSNTEAFF.

The chain recombines TRBV5-4 with TRBJ1-6, with a possible D match to TRBD1 (5 bases). CDR3 length equals 16 residues. V dropped 0 bases and J dropped 7 bases, with 14 bases sitting between them. Germline CDR1 and CDR2: SGHNT and YYREEE (reference sequence). The CDR3 is CASSLGPGLINSPLHF. CDR3 DNA sequence: TGTGCCAGCAGCTTGGGCCCGGGACTCATAAATTCACCCCTCCACTTT.

This clone was seen only a few times. The chain recombines TRBV29-1 with TRBJ1-2; D call uncertain. With 4 bases removed from V and 0 bases from J, the gap between germline ends came to 9 bases. Germline lookup yields CDR1 SQVTM and CDR2 ANQGSEA. The CDR3 loop spans 13 amino acids. CDR3 sequence reads: CSVVERSNYGYTF. The CDR3 bases are TGCAGCGTTGTGGAGAGATCTAACTATGGCTACACCTTC.

In its sample, this clone was seen a few times. CDR3: CASTPFGHQETQYF. DNA of the CDR3: TGTGCCAGCACCCCGTTCGGGCACCAAGAGACCCAGTACTTC. The chain employs TRBV28 and TRBJ2-5; D is unclear. V was trimmed by 7 bases and J by 0 bases, leaving 12 bases between them. The germline V gene has CDR1 MDHEN and CDR2 SYDVKM. This CDR3 has 14 amino acids.

This chain links TRBV5-5 with TRBJ1-4, with a possible D match to TRBD1 (5 bases). Trimming pared 2 bases from V and 0 bases from J, leaving 14 bases between. Germline V gene lookup returns CDR1 SGHKS and CDR2 YYEKEE (reference sequence). CDR3 length equals 17 residues. CDR3 sequence reads: CASSLPRQTATNEKLFF. DNA for the CDR3: TGTGCCAGCAGCTTACCTCGACAGACTGCAACTAATGAAAAACTGTTTTTT.

This clone is termed medium-sized (0.01 to 0.1%). The rearrangement links TRBV4-3 to TRBJ1-4; D not certain. The ends were cut back, 2 bases at V and 14 bases at J, with 15 bases in the middle. Germline V lookup: CDR1 LGHNA, CDR2 YSLEER. The CDR3 has 13 residues. CDR3 protein: CASSQPITLRLFF. CDR3 DNA sequence: TGCGCCAGCAGCCAACCTATCACTCTGAGGCTGTTTTTT.

The CDR3 region has the DNA TGCGCCAGCAGCCAAGATCCCACAGGGCCCTATGGCTACACCTTC. This translates into CASSQDPTGPYGYTF. This rearrangement joins TRBV4-3 to TRBJ1-2, with D perhaps matching TRBD1 (6 bases). In germline, CDR1 is LGHNA, CDR2 YSLEER. The CDR3 length is 15 residues. V was trimmed by 0 bases and J by 4 bases, leaving 12 bases between them.

Only a few counts were recorded for this clone. DNA of the CDR3: TGTGCCAGCAGTTTTTGGTCGTCTGAAGCTTTCTTT. It is translated as CASSFWSSEAFF. This chain links TRBV28 with TRBJ1-1, with no clear D. Germline CDR1 MDHEN, CDR2 SYDVKM. This CDR3 has 12 amino acids. V lost 3 bases, J lost 6 bases, and 8 bases lay in between.

The V call is TRBV20-1, the J call TRBJ2-5; D unresolved. Trimming removed 6 bases at V and 2 bases at J, with 7 bases between. The germline V gene encodes CDR1 DFQATT and CDR2 SNEGSKA (reference sequence). This CDR3 spans 11 amino acids. CDR3 DNA: TGCAGTGCGGAGAAACAAGAGACCCAGTACTTC. Translated: CSAEKQETQYF.

The V call is TRBV4-2, the J call TRBJ1-6; D is undetermined. CDR3 length: 19 residues. Germline lookup yields CDR1 LGHNA and CDR2 YNFKEQ. The V end lost 0 bases, the J end lost 7 bases, and 22 bases lay between the germline ends. CDR3 amino acids: CASSQDPRRGPIKNSPLHF. The CDR3, as DNA: TGTGCCAGCAGCCAAGATCCACGGCGGGGTCCTATAAAGAATTCACCCCTCCACTTT.

This rearrangement joins TRBV7-8 to TRBJ1-6; possible D gene TRBD1, 6 bases. The CDR3 is made up of 16 amino acids. Germline assignment: CDR1 SGHVS and CDR2 FQNEAQ. Trimming cost V 2 bases and J 9 bases, with 17 bases left between them. The CDR3 protein is CASSLRRNRVTSPLHF. The CDR3 DNA is TGTGCCAGCAGCTTACGCAGAAACAGGGTGACTTCACCCCTCCACTTT.

The chain links TRBV6-5 to TRBJ1-4, with 7 bases identical to TRBD1. J gave up 8 bases and V 6 bases, and 9 bases lay outside the gene matches. There are 14 residues in the CDR3. Germline CDR1 reads MNHEY; CDR2 reads SVGAGI. The CDR3 DNA follows: TGTGCCAGCAGCTGGGGACAGCGCCAAGAAAAACTGTTTTTT. It is translated as CASSWGQRQEKLFF.

The chain uses TRBV18 and TRBJ1-5; 8 bases are shared with TRBD1. Germline lookup yields CDR1 KGHSH and CDR2 LQKENI. The ends lost 5 bases at V and 6 bases at J; junction bases unmatched: 6. CDR3 size: 14 residues. The CDR3 protein is CASSEQGGRQPQHF. CDR3 DNA sequence: TGTGCCAGCTCAGAACAGGGGGGGCGTCAGCCCCAGCATTTT.

J is TRBJ2-2 and V is TRBV7-2; possible D gene TRBD1, 6 bases. The V end was cut by 5 bases, the J end by 7 bases, with 23 bases between. The CDR3 loop spans 17 amino acids. Germline V gives CDR1 SGHTA, CDR2 FQGNSA. CDR3 DNA sequence: TGTGCCAGCAGCCCGCGGGCGACAGGAGGTATCCTCGGGGAGCTGTTTTTT. This sequence encodes CASSPRATGGILGELFF.

The V call is TRBV7-2, the J call TRBJ2-1, with 11 positions matching TRBD1. The ends lost 1 base at V and 4 bases at J; junction bases unmatched: 3. The germline CDR1 and CDR2 sequences are SGHTA and FQGNSA. The CDR3 has 16 residues. The CDR3 loop is CASSLVGTGGYNEQFF. As DNA, the CDR3 is TGTGCCAGCAGCTTAGTCGGGACAGGGGGATACAATGAGCAGTTCTTC.

V usage is TRBV5-8 and J usage is TRBJ1-1, with D maybe TRBD1 (6 bases). V shed 2 bases and J shed 5 bases, with 13 bases lying between them. The CDR3 loop spans 14 amino acids. Per the germline V gene, CDR1 is SGHTS and CDR2 is YDEGEE. Written as DNA, the CDR3 is TGTGCCAGCAGCTTTAGCAGGGGTAGGACTGAAGCTTTCTTT. The encoded protein is CASSFSRGRTEAFF.

The V gene is TRBV18, the J gene TRBJ2-7, with TRBD2 matching over 8 bases. The CDR3 covers 15 residues. Germline loops: CDR1 KGHSH, CDR2 LQKENI. Trimming cost V 3 bases and J 5 bases; bases outside gene matches: 9. CDR3 in DNA: TGTGCCAGCTCACCCATTAGCGGGAATCGCGACGAGCAGTACTTC. Protein product: CASSPISGNRDEQYF.

Only a few counts were recorded for this clone. The chain recombines TRBV27 with TRBJ1-2; D uncertain. The CDR3 length is 12 residues. V was cut by 4 bases and J by 8 bases, with 11 bases left in between. CDR1 MNHEY and CDR2 SMNVEV come from the germline V gene (reference sequence). CDR3 region: CASSSQGLGYTF. The DNA of the CDR3 is TGTGCCAGCAGTTCTCAAGGCCTAGGCTACACCTTC.

The rearrangement joins TRBV7-2 to TRBJ1-4; 9 bases are a match to TRBD1. This CDR3 spans 16 amino acids. Per germline, CDR1 SGHTA and CDR2 FQGNSA. The J segment lost 4 bases and the V segment lost 5 bases, leaving 8 bases of the junction unmatched. DNA for the CDR3: TGTGCCAGCAGCGGAAAAACAGGGGGCCTTAATGAAAAACTGTTTTTT. Its protein is CASSGKTGGLNEKLFF.

This clone was counted only a few times. V is TRBV6-6 and J is TRBJ2-5; 7 bases line up with TRBD1. Germline V lookup: CDR1 MNHNY, CDR2 SVGAGI (reference sequence). Germline trimming cut 6 bases from V and 5 bases from J; bases unmatched to any gene: 9. CDR3 length: 14 amino acids. This CDR3 is CASRDRPSLETQYF. CDR3 in DNA: TGTGCCAGCAGGGACAGGCCCTCCTTGGAGACCCAGTACTTC.